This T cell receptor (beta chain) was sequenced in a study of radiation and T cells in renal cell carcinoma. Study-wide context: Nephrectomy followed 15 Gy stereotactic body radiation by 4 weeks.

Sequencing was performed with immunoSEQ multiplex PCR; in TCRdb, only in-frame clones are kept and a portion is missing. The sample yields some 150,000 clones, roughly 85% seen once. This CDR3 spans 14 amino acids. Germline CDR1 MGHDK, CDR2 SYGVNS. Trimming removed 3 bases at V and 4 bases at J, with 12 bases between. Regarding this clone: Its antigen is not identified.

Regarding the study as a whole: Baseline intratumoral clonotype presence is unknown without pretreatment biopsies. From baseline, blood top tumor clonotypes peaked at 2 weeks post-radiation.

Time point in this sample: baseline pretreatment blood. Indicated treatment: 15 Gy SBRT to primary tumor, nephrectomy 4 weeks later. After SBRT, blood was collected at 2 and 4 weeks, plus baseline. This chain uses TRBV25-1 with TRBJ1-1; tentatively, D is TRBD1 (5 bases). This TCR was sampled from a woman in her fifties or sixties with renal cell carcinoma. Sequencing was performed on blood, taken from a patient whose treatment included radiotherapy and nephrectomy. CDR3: CASSEPGVITEAFF. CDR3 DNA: TGTGCCAGCAGTGAGCCGGGGGTTATCACTGAAGCTTTCTTT.